The 32 T cell receptor beta chains below come from one sample, sequenced in a study of cytomegalovirus exposure and HLA in healthy donors (dated by TCRdb to the late 2010s). Preparation of the library involved the immunoSEQ multiplex PCR assay. The multiplex PCR relied on a mix of 60 forward primers for TCR Vbeta segments and 13 reverse primers for TCR Jbeta segments. Sourced from immuneACCESS, this table was stored by TCRdb with only in-frame sequences that have V and J called. A share of the clones is absent; for the studies checked, an unresolved V gene accounts for under half, and the remainder has no known explanation. This sample comprises about 180,000 clones, over 75% of them detected only once. Over 2% of the sample is in the top ten clones. Source material: PBMCs. The receptors were gathered from a man aged 55 to 70 in good health and CMV-seronegative.

This chain uses TRBV7-9 with TRBJ1-2, with D possibly being TRBD1 (5 bases). Per germline, CDR1 SEHNR and CDR2 FQNEAQ (reference sequence). The CDR3 is made up of 15 amino acids. V lost 1 base to trimming and J lost 7 bases, with 16 bases between them. The CDR3 is CASSLGAGLVSGYTF. For the CDR3, the DNA is TGTGCCAGCAGCTTAGGGGCAGGGTTGGTGAGTGGCTACACCTTC.

V and J are TRBV7-2 and TRBJ2-1; 10 positions agree with TRBD2. Germline-derived CDR1 and CDR2 are SGHTA and FQGNSA. With V trimmed by 2 bases and J by 4 bases, 8 bases remained unmatched. The CDR3 covers 17 residues. As DNA, the CDR3 is TGTGCCAGCAGCTTAATGGTGAGACTAGCGGGTTACAATGAGCAGTTCTTC. Translated: CASSLMVRLAGYNEQFF. The full variable domain, completed using reference TRBV7-2 and TRBJ2-1, is GAGVSQSPSNKVTEKGKDVELRCDPISGHTALYWYRQSLGQGLEFLIYFQGNSAPDKSGLPSDRFSAERTGGSVSTLTIQRTQQEDSAVYLCASSLMVRLAGYNEQFFGPGTRLTVL.

The CDR3 nucleotides read TGTGCCAGCAGCCGTACGGGGTACGAGCAGTACTTC. As protein: CASSRTGYEQYF. V and J are TRBV7-9 and TRBJ2-7, with a possible D match to TRBD2 (5 bases). There are 12 residues in the CDR3. The V gene's germline CDR1 is SEHNR and CDR2 FQNEAQ (reference sequence). V lost 5 bases, J lost 4 bases, and 9 bases lay in between.

The rearrangement uses TRBV5-1 and TRBJ1-2, with D possibly being TRBD1 (5 bases). V was shortened by 6 bases and J by 3 bases, with 12 bases between the two germline ends. The CDR3 contains 13 residues. In germline, CDR1 is SGHRS, CDR2 YFSETQ. The CDR3 DNA reads TGCGCCAGCACACTATCGGGGGACTATGGCTACACCTTC. Translation: CASTLSGDYGYTF.

The chain is built from TRBV12-2 and TRBJ1-6; the table's D call TRBD1 went unverified against the DNA. TRBV12-2 is termed a pseudogene. The CDR3 length is 14 residues. CDR3 DNA: TGTGCAAGTCCCCTGACAGGGGACAATTCACCCCTCCACTTT. Translating it yields CASPLTGDNSPLHF.

This clone has only one observation. The chain is built from TRBV5-6 and TRBJ1-2; no firm D call. The V end lost 2 bases, the J end lost 6 bases, and 5 bases lay between the germline ends. The CDR3 loop spans 11 amino acids. CDR1 and CDR2 (germline): SGHDT, YYEEEE. The CDR3 region has the DNA TGTGCCAGCAGCTTTGCGGATGGCTACACCTTC. Its translation: CASSFADGYTF. The full variable domain, its missing parts supplied by reference TRBV5-6 and TRBJ1-2, is DAGVTQSPTHLIKTRGQQVTLRCSPKSGHDTVSWYQQALGQGPQFIFQYYEEEERQRGNFPDRFSGHQFPNYSSELNVNALLLGDSALYLCASSFADGYTFGSGTRLTVV.

The chain recombines TRBV11-2 with TRBJ2-7, with a weak D call TRBD1 (5 bases). The V end lost 5 bases, the J end lost 4 bases, and 21 bases lay between the germline ends. CDR1 is SGHAT, CDR2 FQNNGV, per germline. This CDR3 is built from 16 residues. The CDR3, as DNA: TGTGCCAGCAGCCTAGGCTCTTTGGGCAGGGTATACGAGCAGTACTTC. Its translation is CASSLGSLGRVYEQYF.

The table lists this clone with a few counts. This chain connects TRBV5-4 to TRBJ2-1; a weak D match, TRBD1 (5 bases). The V end was cut by 0 bases, the J end by 15 bases, with 16 bases between. This CDR3 is 13 amino acids long. In germline, CDR1 is SGHNT, CDR2 YYREEE (reference sequence). Written as DNA, the CDR3 is TGTGCCAGCAGCTTGGATGGTCTGGGGCAAAGGTTCTTC. Its protein product is CASSLDGLGQRFF.

The chain joins TRBV5-4 to TRBJ1-5; 7 nucleotides agree with TRBD1. CDR1 SGHNT and CDR2 YYREEE come from the germline V gene (reference sequence). The CDR3 loop spans 13 amino acids. Trimming removed 1 base from V and 12 bases from J; junction bases left unmatched: 7. In DNA, the CDR3 is TGTGCCAGCAGCTTGTATGGAGGGACAGACCAGCATTTT. Its translation: CASSLYGGTDQHF. Together with reference TRBV5-4 and TRBJ1-5, the CDR3 gives the full variable domain: ETGVTQSPTHLIKTRGQQVTLRCSSQSGHNTVSWYQQALGQGPQFIFQYYREEENGRGNFPPRFSGLQFPNYSSELNVNALELDDSALYLCASSLYGGTDQHFGDGTRLSIL.

The genes are TRBV29-1 and TRBJ2-7; 11 bases are shared with TRBD1. The CDR3 length is 14 residues. V lost 6 bases and J lost 1; bases outside the gene matches: 5. The germline V gene encodes CDR1 SQVTM and CDR2 ANQGSEA. The CDR3 sequence is CSVAGTGGSYEQYF. The CDR3 DNA reads TGCAGCGTGGCCGGGACAGGGGGTTCCTACGAGCAGTACTTC.

In this sample, this clone turned up once. V and J are TRBV4-3 and TRBJ1-3; D is undetermined. The germline CDR1 and CDR2 sequences are LGHNA and YSLEER. This CDR3 has 14 amino acids. Deletions cut 1 base from V and 7 bases from J, with 11 bases between. CDR3 sequence: CASSQGSGSNTIYF. The CDR3 nucleotides are TGCGCCAGCAGCCAAGGGTCCGGGTCCAACACCATATATTTT.

The chain employs TRBV4-3 and TRBJ2-5; a possible D gene is TRBD2 (5 bases). The length of the CDR3 is 15 residues. Germline-derived CDR1 and CDR2 are LGHNA and YSLEER. The ends were cut back, 4 bases at V and 2 bases at J, with 14 bases in the middle. Here the CDR3 reads CASSPGLYGQETQYF. CDR3 nucleotide sequence: TGCGCCAGCAGCCCCGGACTCTATGGGCAAGAGACCCAGTACTTC.

The CDR3 nucleotides are TGTGCCAGCAGCCCTTTTGGACAGCTGAACACTGAAGCTTTCTTT. Amino acids: CASSPFGQLNTEAFF. The chain uses TRBV14 and TRBJ1-1; tentative D call: TRBD1 (6 bases). The germline V and J ends were trimmed by 4 bases and 0 bases, with 12 bases remaining between them. The CDR3 has 15 amino acids. Germline CDR1 is SGHDN and CDR2 is FVKESK.

J is TRBJ2-2 and V is TRBV7-9, with a possible D match to TRBD1 (6 bases). V lost 4 bases and J 3 bases, leaving 9 bases between the germline ends. Looked up from germline, CDR1 is SEHNR and CDR2 is FQNEAQ (reference sequence). This CDR3 spans 14 amino acids. This CDR3 is CASSYGQYTGELFF. The CDR3 DNA reads as TGTGCCAGCAGCTATGGACAGTACACCGGGGAGCTGTTTTTT.

The rearrangement links TRBV6-1 to TRBJ2-6; a possible D gene is TRBD1 (5 bases). The CDR3 is 14 residues long. CDR1 MNHNS and CDR2 SASEGT come from the germline V gene. Trimming left V 5 bases short and J 3 bases short, with 8 bases between. CDR3 DNA sequence: TGTGCCAGCAGTCAGGGCGGTGGGGCCAACGTCCTGACTTTC. The encoded protein is CASSQGGGANVLTF.

This clone has just one count. This rearrangement joins TRBV19 to TRBJ2-3; 10 nucleotides agree with TRBD2. The V gene end was trimmed by 5 bases and the J gene end by 1 base; junction bases not matched to a gene: 3. The CDR3 has 15 amino acids. From germline, CDR1 is LNHDA and CDR2 SQIVND (reference sequence). The CDR3 loop is CASSPLAGGTDTQYF. The CDR3 nucleotides are TGTGCCAGTAGTCCTCTAGCGGGAGGCACAGATACGCAGTATTTT.

This chain connects TRBV12-2 to TRBJ1-5; no DNA check was done on the table's D call, TRBD1. TRBV12-2 is a recognized pseudogene. There are 15 residues in the CDR3. The CDR3 loop is CASRLEHRGVQPQHF. The CDR3 DNA reads TGTGCAAGTCGCTTAGAGCACAGGGGAGTTCAGCCCCAGCATTTT.

The chain carries TRBV27 and TRBJ2-4; 9 bases agree with TRBD2. The V and J ends lost 5 bases and 3 bases, in that order; junction bases with no gene match: 11. CDR1 and CDR2 (germline): MNHEY, SMNVEV (reference sequence). The CDR3 is 17 residues long. The CDR3 sequence is CASSILGGAGGKNIQYF. CDR3 sequence (DNA): TGTGCCAGCAGTATCCTGGGGGGAGCGGGGGGCAAAAACATTCAGTACTTC.

This chain uses TRBV5-6 with TRBJ2-2; D possibly corresponds to TRBD2 (5 bases). Between the trimmed V and J ends, which lost 4 bases and 3 bases, there was a span of 16 bases. Looked up from germline, CDR1 is SGHDT and CDR2 is YYEEEE. The CDR3 totals 16 residues. The CDR3 coding sequence is TGTGCCAGCAGCCCTGGAACAGCGGCGGACACCGGGGAGCTGTTTTTT. Translated: CASSPGTAADTGELFF.

CDR3 protein: CASSFSGGNTGELFF. The CDR3 DNA follows: TGTGCCAGCAGCTTTAGCGGAGGAAACACCGGGGAGCTGTTTTTT. The genes are TRBV7-2 and TRBJ2-2, with D perhaps TRBD2 (6 bases). The V end lost 3 bases, the J end lost 2 bases, and 10 bases lay between the germline ends. CDR1 and CDR2 (germline): SGHTA, FQGNSA. The CDR3 has 15 amino acids.

This rearrangement joins TRBV21-1 to TRBJ1-1; the table's D call TRBD1 went unverified against the DNA. TRBV21-1 is designated a pseudogene. The CDR3 sequence is 14 residues long. The DNA of the CDR3 is TGTGCCAGCAGCAGGGACAGCCTGAACACTGAAGCTTTCTTT. It encodes CASSRDSLNTEAFF.

The rearrangement uses TRBV7-9 and TRBJ1-4, with D possibly being TRBD1 (6 bases). Looked up from germline, CDR1 is SEHNR and CDR2 is FQNEAQ (reference sequence). The CDR3 is 15 residues long. Trimming took 2 bases from V and 11 from J, leaving 18 bases between them. The CDR3 coding sequence is TGTGCCAGCAGCTTAAGTGCGGGGGCAGGCCCTAAACTGTTTTTT. Amino acid sequence: CASSLSAGAGPKLFF.

The chain is built from TRBV27 and TRBJ2-7; the D gene is possibly TRBD2 (7 bases). This CDR3 contains 11 residues. The germline CDR1 and CDR2 sequences are MNHEY and SMNVEV (reference sequence). V gave up 6 bases and J gave up 12 bases, with 15 bases separating them. The CDR3 is CASSQGRGAYF. The CDR3 DNA sequence: TGTGCCAGCAGCCAAGGGAGGGGGGCGTACTTC.

The genes are TRBV2 and TRBJ1-2; D ambiguous. Germline assignment: CDR1 SNHLY and CDR2 FYNNEI. Trimming removed 2 bases at V and 7 bases at J, with 8 bases between. CDR3 size: 12 residues. This CDR3 is CASSESPRGYTF. CDR3 in DNA: TGTGCCAGCAGTGAATCTCCTCGTGGCTACACCTTC.

The CDR3 protein is CASSKTKTGELSDTQYF. The CDR3 DNA reads as TGTGCCAGCAGCAAGACAAAGACAGGGGAGCTTTCGGATACGCAGTATTTT. The chain employs TRBV21-1 and TRBJ2-3; the table's D call of TRBD1 was not tested on the DNA. TRBV21-1 is an annotated pseudogene. This CDR3 comprises 17 residues.

J is TRBJ1-2 and V is TRBV9; 8 nucleotides agree with TRBD1. The CDR3 runs to 15 residues. Germline V gene data show CDR1 as SGDLS and CDR2 as YYNGEE. The V segment lost 3 bases and the J segment 4 bases; nucleotides outside the gene matches: 8. CDR3 DNA sequence: TGTGCCAGCAGCGCGGCATCCACAGGGGGCTATGGCTACACCTTC. This encodes CASSAASTGGYGYTF.

The rearrangement joins TRBV28 to TRBJ1-5, with TRBD1 matching over 12 bases. J gave up 0 bases and V 6 bases, and 15 bases lay outside the gene matches. This CDR3 is built from 20 residues. Germline lookup yields CDR1 MDHEN and CDR2 SYDVKM. The chain's CDR3 is CASSQLGTGGDRHSNQPQHF. In nucleotides, the CDR3 is TGTGCCAGCAGCCAACTCGGGACAGGGGGCGATCGTCATAGCAATCAGCCCCAGCATTTT.

The chain uses TRBV28 and TRBJ2-1; the match to TRBD1 covers 8 bases. With V trimmed by 5 bases and J by 5 bases, 11 bases remained unmatched. Per the germline V gene, CDR1 is MDHEN and CDR2 is SYDVKM. CDR3 length: 16 residues. CDR3 DNA: TGTGCCAGCAGTGAGTCCGGACAGGGATTACACAATGAGCAGTTCTTC. Its protein is CASSESGQGLHNEQFF.

The chain combines TRBV6-5 with TRBJ1-1, with D perhaps TRBD1 (5 bases). Trimming left V 7 bases short and J 4 bases short, with 19 bases between. The CDR3 runs 15 residues. Germline V gives CDR1 MNHEY, CDR2 SVGAGI. The CDR3 nucleotides read TGTGCCAGCACCCCCCAGGGCAGGTCATCCACTGAAGCTTTCTTT. Amino acids: CASTPQGRSSTEAFF.

CDR3 residues: CASSPRGQRTDTQYF. The CDR3 nucleotides read TGTGCCAGCAGCCCAAGGGGGCAGCGCACAGATACGCAGTATTTT. The chain joins TRBV9 to TRBJ2-3; 7 bases line up with TRBD1. In germline, CDR1 is SGDLS, CDR2 YYNGEE. The CDR3 spans 15 residues. V shed 4 bases, J shed 1 base, and the junction held 6 bases outside the gene matches.

This chain uses TRBV6-6 with TRBJ2-1, with D possibly matching TRBD2 (5 bases). The V gene's germline CDR1 is MNHNY and CDR2 SVGAGI (reference sequence). This CDR3 is built from 15 residues. V gave up 2 bases and J gave up 6 bases, with 14 bases separating them. This CDR3 reads CASSYEGSGSNEQFF. CDR3 sequence (DNA): TGTGCCAGCAGTTACGAGGGATCTGGGTCCAATGAGCAGTTCTTC.

This rearrangement joins TRBV14 to TRBJ1-1, with TRBD1 matching 10 bases. The CDR3 is made up of 15 amino acids. V lost 6 bases to trimming and J lost 1 base; unmatched junction nucleotides: 5. Germline assignment: CDR1 SGHDN and CDR2 FVKESK. CDR3 protein: CASRPDRGPNTEAFF. DNA for the CDR3: TGTGCCAGCAGACCTGACAGGGGGCCGAACACTGAAGCTTTCTTT. The entire variable domain, with the rest obtained from reference TRBV14 and TRBJ1-1, is as follows: EAGVTQFPSHSVIEKGQTVTLRCDPISGHDNLYWYRRVMGKEIKFLLHFVKESKQDESGMPNNRFLAERTGGTYSTLKVQPAELEDSGVYFCASRPDRGPNTEAFFGQGTRLTVV.